The next 21 T cell receptor beta chains were all read from a single sample in a study of shared clonotypes between healthy human individuals. Assay: immunoSEQ multiplex PCR; the TCRdb copy retains only in-frame clones and omits some. Seen here are hundreds of thousands of clones, roughly 77% observed once, and the top ten hold approximately 13%. Sequencing was carried out using PBMCs. The source of these receptors is a middle-aged woman in good health. Some clones in this sample may be carry-over from other donors' samples.

The chain has TRBV18 and TRBJ2-3, with D possibly being TRBD1 or TRBD2 (5 bases each). The CDR3 is made up of 17 amino acids. Per germline, CDR1 KGHSH and CDR2 LQKENI. V was trimmed by 2 bases and J by 2 bases, leaving 17 bases between them. CDR3 sequence reads: CASSPTGRLAITDTQYF. The CDR3 DNA sequence: TGTGCCAGCTCACCAACGGGGCGTCTAGCCATCACAGATACGCAGTATTTT. The entire variable domain, with the rest obtained from reference TRBV18 and TRBJ2-3, is as follows: NAGVMQNPRHLVRRRGQEARLRCSPMKGHSHVYWYRQLPEEGLKFMVYLQKENIIDESGMPKERFSAEFPKEGPSILRIQQVVRGDSAAYFCASSPTGRLAITDTQYFGPGTRLTVL.

Only a few counts were recorded for this clone. V usage is TRBV11-2 and J usage is TRBJ2-7; D gene ambiguous. This CDR3 has 15 residues. Germline V lookup: CDR1 SGHAT, CDR2 FQNNGV. V shed 6 bases and J shed 3 bases, with 18 bases lying between them. CDR3 residues: CASRKPGSRDYEQYF. The CDR3 coding sequence is TGTGCCAGCAGAAAACCGGGTTCAAGGGACTACGAGCAGTACTTC.

V and J are TRBV2 and TRBJ2-7, with TRBD2 identical over 10 bases. Germline V CDR1 and CDR2: SNHLY, FYNNEI. CDR3 length: 15 residues. Trimming removed 5 bases from V and 7 bases from J; junction bases left unmatched: 11. Here the CDR3 DNA reads TGTGCCAGCAGTCGTCGACTAGCGGGTGGGTGGGAGCAGTACTTC. The encoded protein is CASSRRLAGGWEQYF.

Comments on this clone: The same CDR3 also results from other DNA sequences found in this sample. The rearrangement links TRBV30 to TRBJ1-5; D is unclear. Deletions cut 2 bases from V and 2 bases from J, with 10 bases between. The germline CDR1 and CDR2 sequences are GTSNPN and SVGIG (reference sequence). This CDR3 has 14 amino acids. CDR3 DNA sequence: TGTGCCTGGAGTAAAGGCGGGGGCAATCAGCCCCAGCATTTT. Translated, it gives CAWSKGGGNQPQHF.

This clone occurred a few times. This chain connects TRBV6-1 to TRBJ1-5; D gene uncertain. The germline gives CDR1 MNHNS, CDR2 SASEGT. Trimming pared 10 bases from V and 4 bases from J, leaving 20 bases between. The CDR3 has 15 amino acids. CDR3 DNA sequence: TGTGCCACCTCGGGAGAGGGAGAACCTAATCAGCCCCAGCATTTT. It is translated as CATSGEGEPNQPQHF.

The genes are TRBV28 and TRBJ1-1, with 10 bases aligning to TRBD1. V lost 3 bases, J lost 4 bases, and 8 bases stayed unmatched. Per germline, CDR1 MDHEN and CDR2 SYDVKM. This CDR3 is built from 16 residues. The CDR3 DNA sequence: TGTGCCAGCAGTTTTTTGGGACAGGGGCTCGGCACTGAAGCTTTCTTT. Translating it yields CASSFLGQGLGTEAFF.

V gene TRBV28 combines with J gene TRBJ1-5; the D is unclear. V shed 7 bases and J shed 0 bases, with 13 bases lying between them. Germline assignment: CDR1 MDHEN and CDR2 SYDVKM. The CDR3 spans 15 residues. The CDR3: CASKSTGVSNQPQHF. Written as DNA, the CDR3 is TGTGCCAGCAAATCCACGGGAGTTAGCAATCAGCCCCAGCATTTT.

The chain joins TRBV4-2 to TRBJ2-1, with D perhaps matching TRBD1 (6 bases). This CDR3 is 13 amino acids long. The ends were cut back, 4 bases at V and 15 bases at J, with 19 bases in the middle. Germline CDR1 and CDR2: LGHNA and YNFKEQ. The CDR3 here is CASSLYGQQSPFF. For the CDR3, the DNA is TGTGCCAGCAGCCTTTATGGACAGCAAAGTCCGTTCTTC.

The chain has TRBV14 and TRBJ1-3; D remains unclear. Trimming took off 5 bases at V and 1 base at J, with 12 bases between the two ends. Germline loops: CDR1 SGHDN, CDR2 FVKESK. The CDR3 loop spans 15 amino acids. CDR3 nucleotides: TGTGCCAGCAGCGTGGTCGGGCTATCTGGAAACACCATATATTTT. Protein sequence: CASSVVGLSGNTIYF. Together with reference TRBV14 and TRBJ1-3, the CDR3 gives the full variable domain: EAGVTQFPSHSVIEKGQTVTLRCDPISGHDNLYWYRRVMGKEIKFLLHFVKESKQDESGMPNNRFLAERTGGTYSTLKVQPAELEDSGVYFCASSVVGLSGNTIYFGEGSWLTVV.

The V gene is TRBV9, the J gene TRBJ1-4, with unresolved D. Trimming pared 0 bases from V and 10 bases from J, leaving 13 bases between. The CDR3 runs 14 residues. Germline-derived CDR1 and CDR2 are SGDLS and YYNGEE. The CDR3 DNA reads as TGTGCCAGCAGCGTAGTTGTTAGAGGGATAAAACTGTTTTTT. Translated, it gives CASSVVVRGIKLFF.

The V and J genes are TRBV2 and TRBJ1-4; no reliable D call. From germline, CDR1 is SNHLY and CDR2 FYNNEI. There are 14 residues in the CDR3. Trimming shortened V by 7 bases and J by 8 bases, and 17 bases separated the two germline ends. In nucleotides, the CDR3 is TGTGCCAGCAATCGTAAGGGAGATGGGGAAAAACTGTTTTTT. It specifies CASNRKGDGEKLFF.

The chain couples TRBV6-5 to TRBJ1-1; no firm D call. Germline V lookup: CDR1 MNHEY, CDR2 SVGAGI. Between the trimmed V and J ends, which lost 3 bases and 4 bases, there was a span of 3 bases. The length of the CDR3 is 11 residues. The CDR3 DNA sequence: TGTGCCAGCAGTTATGGCACTGAAGCTTTCTTT. Its translation is CASSYGTEAFF.

The chain has TRBV18 and TRBJ2-7; no reliable D call. Germline V gives CDR1 KGHSH, CDR2 LQKENI. V lost 5 bases and J 5 bases, leaving 19 bases between the germline ends. The CDR3 length is 15 residues. This CDR3 is CASSSPTGLQDEQYF. The CDR3 DNA is TGTGCCAGCTCATCCCCCACCGGCCTCCAGGACGAGCAGTACTTC.

The V gene is TRBV7-6, the J gene TRBJ2-7; 11 bases line up with TRBD1. Germline V gene lookup returns CDR1 SGHVS and CDR2 FNYEAQ. The junction had 4 bases not matched to a gene; V was cut back by 2 bases and J by 4 bases. This CDR3 region has 15 residues. CDR3 protein: CASSLTGQGVYEQYF. The CDR3 region has the DNA TGTGCCAGCAGCTTAACGGGACAGGGGGTATACGAGCAGTACTTC. The full variable domain, its missing parts supplied by reference TRBV7-6 and TRBJ2-7, is GAGVSQSPRYKVTKRGQDVALRCDPISGHVSLYWYRQALGQGPEFLTYFNYEAQQDKSGLPNDRFSAERPEGSISTLTIQRTEQRDSAMYRCASSLTGQGVYEQYFGPGTRLTVT.

In this sample, this clone turned up once. The CDR3 DNA is TGTGCCAGCAGCCGGAAGGGGGTTAGAGATGGCTACACCTTC. This gives the protein CASSRKGVRDGYTF. The chain carries TRBV2 and TRBJ1-2; weak D call: TRBD1 (6 bases). Looked up from germline, CDR1 is SNHLY and CDR2 is FYNNEI. The CDR3 length is 14 residues. The V and J ends lost 6 bases and 6 bases respectively, with 17 bases between them.

J is TRBJ1-1 and V is TRBV30, with D unclear. V dropped 0 bases and J dropped 0 bases, with 14 bases sitting between them. Germline loops: CDR1 GTSNPN, CDR2 SVGIG (reference sequence). CDR3 length: 16 amino acids. CDR3 sequence reads: CAWSVGRSNMNTEAFF. The CDR3 DNA is TGTGCCTGGAGTGTGGGCAGGAGTAACATGAACACTGAAGCTTTCTTT.

This clone was found once. The chain uses TRBV2 and TRBJ2-2; the match to TRBD2 covers 7 bases. Germline V gives CDR1 SNHLY, CDR2 FYNNEI. Losses at the gene ends were 5 bases for V and 5 bases for J; bases not matched to a gene: 8. The CDR3 totals 15 residues. CDR3 DNA: TGTGCCAGCAGTCCTCTAGCGGCCGAGACCGGGGAGCTGTTTTTT. It codes for CASSPLAAETGELFF. Full variable domain (outside the CDR3, taken from reference TRBV2 and TRBJ2-2): EPEVTQTPSHQVTQMGQEVILRCVPISNHLYFYWYRQILGQKVEFLVSFYNNEISEKSEIFDDQFSVERPDGSNFTLKIRSTKLEDSAMYFCASSPLAAETGELFFGEGSRLTVL.

The gene calls are TRBV5-6 and TRBJ1-4; D may be TRBD1 (6 bases). Trimming removed 3 bases at V and 0 bases at J, with 12 bases between. Germline lookup yields CDR1 SGHDT and CDR2 YYEEEE. This CDR3 has 16 amino acids. The CDR3 coding sequence is TGTGCCAGCAGCTCGTTGACAGGAGCAACTAATGAAAAACTGTTTTTT. Translating it yields CASSSLTGATNEKLFF.

This chain uses TRBV5-1 with TRBJ2-1, with 14 bases identical to TRBD2. The germline V gene encodes CDR1 SGHRS and CDR2 YFSETQ. The V segment lost 3 bases and the J segment 9 bases; nucleotides outside the gene matches: 5. This CDR3 spans 15 amino acids. The CDR3 DNA is TGCGCCAGCAGCTCCGGACTAGCGGGAGGACTTGAGCAGTTCTTC. Encoded protein: CASSSGLAGGLEQFF. The full variable domain, with the rest looked up from reference TRBV5-1 and TRBJ2-1, is KAGVTQTPRYLIKTRGQQVTLSCSPISGHRSVSWYQQTPGQGLQFLFEYFSETQRNKGNFPGRFSGRQFSNSRSEMNVSTLELGDSALYLCASSSGLAGGLEQFFGPGTRLTVL.

The V gene is TRBV11-3, the J gene TRBJ2-1; perhaps TRBD2 as D (6 bases). CDR1 is SGHNT, CDR2 YENEEA, per germline. V was cut by 5 bases and J by 3 bases, with 8 bases left in between. The CDR3 is 13 residues long. The CDR3 DNA is TGTGCCAGCAGCCGGGACTTCTACAATGAGCAGTTCTTC. This gives the protein CASSRDFYNEQFF.

The gene calls are TRBV7-8 and TRBJ2-5; 10 bases map to TRBD1. Gene TRBJ2-7 matches the end of the DNA better, so the J call may be wrong. Germline V gene sequence: CDR1 SGHVS, CDR2 FQNEAQ. CDR3 length equals 14 residues. This chain's CDR3 is CASSTDRGPYEQYF. CDR3 nucleotides: TGTGCCAGCAGCACAGACAGGGGGCCCTACGAGCAGTACTTC.